This T cell receptor (beta chain) was identified in a study of beta chain features in type 1 diabetes. Study-level results: Moderate yet significant TCRB CDR3 shortening was seen in Type 1 diabetes patients in all four CD4+ subsets.

All of the isolated RNA was reverse transcribed, so expressed TCRB transcripts were sequenced. Generated by immunoSEQ multiplex PCR, the TCRdb table keeps only in-frame clones and is missing some. Among 350,000 to 450,000 clones, approximately 13% were seen once, and the ten largest hold about 0.04%. The CDR3 extends over 15 amino acids. Between the trimmed V and J ends, which lost 0 bases and 2 bases, there was a span of 10 bases. Germline loops: CDR1 LNHNV, CDR2 YYDKDF (reference sequence). This clone occurred a few times. Its specificity is unknown. The source material was naive CD4+ T cells from blood. The chain recombines TRBV15 with TRBJ2-5; D uncertain. The receptor's source is a man in his thirties or forties in good health. The CDR3 nucleotides read TGTGCCACCAGCAGAGATTTTTGGCGGCAAGAGACCCAGTACTTC. Residues: CATSRDFWRQETQYF.